This T cell receptor (beta chain) was found in a study of T cell changes during pregnancy in multiple sclerosis. The V gene's germline CDR1 is MDHEN and CDR2 SYDVKM. This CDR3 spans 15 amino acids. The ends lost 3 bases at V and 3 bases at J; junction bases unmatched: 4. The table came from immunoSEQ multiplex PCR; TCRdb's copy has only in-frame clones and leaves some out. In the table there are about 40,000 clones, nearly 90% of which are singletons. The TCR sequence derives from a female donor with multiple sclerosis, enrolled in a pregnancy study. This chain links TRBV28 with TRBJ1-1; 10 nucleotides line up with TRBD1. The sequences come from CD4+ T cells from peripheral blood mononuclear cells, collected after pregnancy. The CDR3 DNA is TGTGCCAGCAGTTTCCCCGGGACAGGGGACACTGAAGCTTTCTTT. Its protein is CASSFPGTGDTEAFF.